This T cell receptor (beta chain) originates from a study of blood T cell repertoires in COVID-19. Looking at the study overall: Sample material is recorded as cDNA or gDNA derived from T cells, B-cell-depleted T cells, or PBMCs.

The protocol was immunoSEQ multiplex PCR, while the TCRdb copy is restricted to in-frame clones and leaves out a portion. The sample contains 29,000 or so clones, approximately 80% of which appear only once. The CDR3 has 13 amino acids. Germline V lookup: CDR1 SGHDT, CDR2 YYEEEE. V was cut by 1 base and J by 3 bases, with 6 bases left in between. The chain joins TRBV5-6 to TRBJ2-3, with no clear D. This clonotype originated in an older woman with acute or convalescent COVID-19. Specimen: peripheral blood. CDR3 loop: CASSLLQTDTQYF. For the CDR3, the DNA is TGTGCCAGCAGCTTGTTACAGACAGATACGCAGTATTTT.